The 19 T cell receptor beta chains below come from one sample, sequenced in a study of shared clonotypes between healthy human individuals. CD45RO-negative, CCR7-positively selected cells formed the naive CD8 fraction, excluding terminally differentiated effector memory CD45RA+ cells. Libraries were prepared by immunoSEQ multiplex PCR; TCRdb keeps only in-frame clonotypes and omits some of them. The sample shows about 550,000 clones, 95% of them seen only once. The specimen was naive CD8+ T cells sorted from blood. The source of these receptors is a woman aged 25 to 39 in good health.

Only one count was recorded for this clone. The genes are TRBV27 and TRBJ2-6; 10 bases line up with TRBD1. From germline, CDR1 is MNHEY and CDR2 SMNVEV (reference sequence). The CDR3 is 17 amino acids. The V and J ends lost 6 bases and 2 bases, in that order; junction bases with no gene match: 7. The CDR3 DNA is TGTGCCAGCAGGGGGACAGGGGTTAACCCTGGGGCCAACGTCCTGACTTTC. Its translation: CASRGTGVNPGANVLTF.

This chain connects TRBV5-5 to TRBJ2-7; 9 bases are shared with TRBD2. The CDR3 extends over 14 amino acids. Germline trimming cut 3 bases from V and 6 bases from J; bases unmatched to any gene: 7. Germline CDR1 and CDR2: SGHKS and YYEKEE (reference sequence). In nucleotides, the CDR3 is TGTGCCAGCAGCTCCGTAGCGGGAGCGGTCGAGCAGTACTTC. It is translated as CASSSVAGAVEQYF.

This sequence joins TRBV10-1 and TRBJ2-2, with no clear D. The length of the CDR3 is 14 residues. The germline V gene has CDR1 WNHNN and CDR2 SYGVQD (reference sequence). V lost 9 bases and J 1 base, leaving 12 bases between the germline ends. CDR3 sequence reads: CARRHSENTGELFF. CDR3 DNA: TGCGCCAGAAGACATTCAGAGAACACCGGGGAGCTGTTTTTT.

The J gene is TRBJ1-1, the V gene TRBV5-4; TRBD1 agrees at 7 bases. Germline-derived CDR1 and CDR2 are SGHNT and YYREEE (reference sequence). The CDR3 is 15 amino acids. J was trimmed by 6 bases and V by 4 bases; bases with no gene match: 12. CDR3 DNA: TGTGCCAGCAGCGGGACAGCCACCCGGACATCTGAAGCTTTCTTT. This codes for CASSGTATRTSEAFF. Looking up the rest from reference TRBV5-4 and TRBJ1-1 gives the full variable domain: ETGVTQSPTHLIKTRGQQVTLRCSSQSGHNTVSWYQQALGQGPQFIFQYYREEENGRGNFPPRFSGLQFPNYSSELNVNALELDDSALYLCASSGTATRTSEAFFGQGTRLTVV.

The chain couples TRBV13 to TRBJ1-1; perhaps TRBD1 as D (6 bases). V was clipped by 4 bases and J by 5 bases, with 14 bases between them. The germline gives CDR1 PRHDT, CDR2 FYEKMQ (reference sequence). The length of the CDR3 is 14 residues. The CDR3 bases are TGTGCCAGCAGCTCCGGGGGCGGTTGGACTGAAGCTTTCTTT. Amino acid sequence: CASSSGGGWTEAFF.

This CDR3 is CSVEVQPQTFF. CDR3 nucleotides: TGCAGCGTTGAAGTTCAGCCCCAGACTTTCTTT. The V gene is TRBV29-1, the J gene TRBJ1-1, with no clear D. CDR3 length: 11 amino acids. The germline V gene has CDR1 SQVTM and CDR2 ANQGSEA. V gave up 1 base and J gave up 12 bases, with 12 bases separating them. Variable domain in full (rest from reference TRBV29-1 and TRBJ1-1): SAVISQKPSRDICQRGTSLTIQCQVDSQVTMMFWYRQQPGQSLTLIATANQGSEATYESGFVIDKFPISRPNLTFSTLTVSNMSPEDSSIYLCSVEVQPQTFFGQGTRLTVV.

The gene calls are TRBV7-9 and TRBJ2-5, with D possibly being TRBD1 (6 bases). The assigned J gene may be wrong: the sequence end matches TRBJ2-7 better. The CDR3 extends over 14 amino acids. Germline-derived CDR1 and CDR2 are SEHNR and FQNEAQ (reference sequence). The CDR3 here is CASSSGTRTYEQYF. The CDR3 nucleotides read TGTGCCAGCAGCTCCGGGACAAGAACCTACGAGCAGTACTTC.

This clone appeared once. The rearrangement links TRBV29-1 to TRBJ2-7; D is unresolved. The germline V gene has CDR1 SQVTM and CDR2 ANQGSEA. V gave up 6 bases and J gave up 5 bases, with 14 bases separating them. The length of the CDR3 is 12 residues. CDR3 protein: CSVRRQGHEQYF. The CDR3, as DNA: TGCAGCGTCCGCAGGCAAGGTCACGAGCAGTACTTC.

The chain carries TRBV27 and TRBJ2-3; 9 bases match TRBD2. This CDR3 region has 17 residues. Germline V gives CDR1 MNHEY, CDR2 SMNVEV (reference sequence). J gave up 2 bases and V 4 bases, and 10 bases lay outside the gene matches. The chain's CDR3 is CASSSPGREGPTDTQYF. CDR3 nucleotide sequence: TGTGCCAGCAGTTCCCCGGGGCGGGAGGGCCCCACAGATACGCAGTATTTT.

This clone was picked up one time. This rearrangement joins TRBV27 to TRBJ2-7; no firm D call. V was clipped by 6 bases and J by 0 bases, with 9 bases between them. The CDR3 length is 13 residues. CDR1 is MNHEY, CDR2 SMNVEV, per germline (reference sequence). For the CDR3, the DNA is TGTGCCAGCAGACACTCCACCTCCTACGAGCAGTACTTC. This sequence encodes CASRHSTSYEQYF.

V is TRBV27 and J is TRBJ2-1, with D possibly matching TRBD2 (5 bases). The V gene lost 2 bases and the J gene lost 8 bases, with 13 bases spanning the gap. Germline assignment: CDR1 MNHEY and CDR2 SMNVEV (reference sequence). The CDR3 is 14 amino acids. CDR3 bases: TGTGCCAGCAGTTTAAGCGGTAGAAGCCATGAGCAGTTCTTC. Its translation: CASSLSGRSHEQFF.

This chain joins TRBV27 and TRBJ1-1; a possible D gene is TRBD1 (5 bases). Per the germline V gene, CDR1 is MNHEY and CDR2 is SMNVEV (reference sequence). CDR3 size: 14 residues. Trimming left V 6 bases short and J 3 bases short, with 14 bases between. This chain's CDR3 is CASRASGSHTEAFF. The CDR3 DNA follows: TGTGCCAGCAGGGCCTCAGGGAGCCACACTGAAGCTTTCTTT.

The chain couples TRBV2 to TRBJ2-5; 7 bases fit TRBD1. CDR3 length: 18 amino acids. V dropped 3 bases and J dropped 5; count of bases not matched to a gene: 18. Per the germline V gene, CDR1 is SNHLY and CDR2 is FYNNEI. In DNA, the CDR3 is TGTGCCAGCAGTGACTCGACTCCCTGGGACAGTATTCGGGAGACCCAGTACTTC. Translating it yields CASSDSTPWDSIRETQYF.

This clone was detected once. The chain carries TRBV15 and TRBJ2-6; D tentatively reads TRBD1 or TRBD2 (5 bases each). This CDR3 has 16 amino acids. The V gene lost 1 base and the J gene lost 0 bases, with 7 bases spanning the gap. From germline, CDR1 is LNHNV and CDR2 YYDKDF (reference sequence). CDR3: CATSRARGSGANVLTF. In nucleotides, the CDR3 is TGTGCCACCAGCAGAGCGAGGGGCTCTGGGGCCAACGTCCTGACTTTC.

The gene calls are TRBV6-1 and TRBJ2-7; D gene ambiguous. The germline gives CDR1 MNHNS, CDR2 SASEGT. V was trimmed by 2 bases and J by 1 base, leaving 9 bases between them. CDR3 size: 14 residues. CDR3 in amino acids: CASSEWFGSYEQYF. The DNA of the CDR3 is TGTGCCAGCAGTGAATGGTTCGGTTCCTACGAGCAGTACTTC.

The chain is built from TRBV7-6 and TRBJ2-3; 8 positions agree with TRBD1. The CDR3 loop spans 17 amino acids. V was clipped by 3 bases and J by 2 bases; unmatched bases: 10. Per germline, CDR1 SGHVS and CDR2 FNYEAQ. DNA for the CDR3: TGTGCCAGCAGCTTCGCATCGGGACAGGAGTTCACAGATACGCAGTATTTT. Translated, it gives CASSFASGQEFTDTQYF.

V is TRBV11-1 and J is TRBJ1-1; 12 positions agree with TRBD1. Germline V CDR1 and CDR2: SGHAT, FQDESV (reference sequence). J lost 11 bases, V lost 6 bases, and 10 bases had no gene match. The CDR3 length is 14 residues. CDR3 residues: CASSPGTGGAMAFF. The CDR3 DNA is TGTGCCAGCAGTCCTGGGACAGGGGGCGCGATGGCTTTCTTT.

J is TRBJ1-3 and V is TRBV9; the D gene is possibly TRBD1 (5 bases). The ends were cut back, 0 bases at V and 4 bases at J, with 8 bases in the middle. The germline gives CDR1 SGDLS, CDR2 YYNGEE. CDR3 length equals 14 residues. The CDR3 sequence is CASSVGGGGNTIYF. CDR3 nucleotide sequence: TGTGCCAGCAGCGTAGGGGGCGGCGGAAACACCATATATTTT. The whole variable domain, remainder taken from reference TRBV9 and TRBJ1-3, is DSGVTQTPKHLITATGQRVTLRCSPRSGDLSVYWYQQSLDQGLQFLIQYYNGEERAKGNILERFSAQQFPDLHSELNLSSLELGDSALYFCASSVGGGGNTIYFGEGSWLTVV.

This chain connects TRBV5-6 to TRBJ2-7; perhaps TRBD2 as D (6 bases). Germline values: CDR1 SGHDT, CDR2 YYEEEE. The CDR3 loop spans 14 amino acids. V was cut by 1 base and J by 5 bases, with 13 bases left in between. The CDR3 loop reads CASSLSMRENEQYF. CDR3 sequence (DNA): TGTGCCAGCAGCTTGTCTATGCGGGAAAACGAGCAGTACTTC. The full variable domain, in which reference TRBV5-6 and TRBJ2-7 provide the parts outside the CDR3, is DAGVTQSPTHLIKTRGQQVTLRCSPKSGHDTVSWYQQALGQGPQFIFQYYEEEERQRGNFPDRFSGHQFPNYSSELNVNALLLGDSALYLCASSLSMRENEQYFGPGTRLTVT.